A selection of T cell receptor beta chains follows, all from one sample in a study of T cells in Graves' hyperthyroidism and ophthalmopathy. TCRdb redid the calling of the multiplex PCR reads with MiXCR, one entry per CDR3 protein. The table has 300,000 to 450,000 distinct CDR3 sequences, about a sixth seen once; the top ten hold about 30%. Sequences were obtained from blood. The receptors were gathered from a woman between 18 and 29 years old with Graves' hyperthyroidism that later progressed to Graves' ophthalmopathy. Both conserved end residues are part of each CDR3. Each record gives: V gene, J gene, clone size, D gene, CDR3 length, CDR3 DNA, CDR3 protein. D genes are given only for firm matches. Clone sizes are shown as once, few, many or a size class.

TRBV2	TRBJ2-1	many	TRBD2	17	TGTGCCAGCAGTGATCGGCCTAGCGGGAGGGCGGGGGGTGAGCAGTTCTTC	CASSDRPSGRAGGEQFF
TRBV6-5	TRBJ2-1	few	NA	17	TGTGCCAGCAGTTACTCTTTCGCGGAAGGCTCCTACAATGAGCAGTTCTTC	CASSYSFAEGSYNEQFF
TRBV5-4	TRBJ2-5	once	NA	14	TGTGCCAGCAGCCCTAGGACTGGAAAAGAGACCCAGTACTTC	CASSPRTGKETQYF
TRBV11-2	TRBJ2-7	many	TRBD1	13	TGTGCCAGCAGCCAGGACAGGTCTGGTGAGCAGTACTTC	CASSQDRSGEQYF
TRBV5-4	TRBJ2-7	many	TRBD2	17	TGTGCCAGCAGCTTGGATTTATCTAGCGGGAGAAGTCTCGAGCAGTACTTC	CASSLDLSSGRSLEQYF
TRBV5-1	TRBJ1-2	many	NA	15	TGCGCCAGCAGCTTGCAAGGGGGTTTGAACTATGGCTACACCTTC	CASSLQGGLNYGYTF
TRBV6-2/TRBV6-3	TRBJ2-2	many	NA	13	TGTGCCAGCAGTTATGCGGCCACCGGGGAGCTGTTTTTT	CASSYAATGELFF
TRBV7-3	TRBJ2-1	many	TRBD1	14	TGTGCCAGCAGCCCGGACAGGGCCTACAATGAGCAGTTCTTC	CASSPDRAYNEQFF
TRBV29-1	TRBJ2-1	many	NA	13	TGCAGCGTCGAATCAGGGTCGGCGGATGAGCAGTTCTTC	CSVESGSADEQFF
TRBV5-1	TRBJ2-7	many	TRBD2	18	TGCGCCAGCAGCTTGGGTAAGGGACTGACTAGCGGGAATTACGAGCAGTACTTC	CASSLGKGLTSGNYEQYF